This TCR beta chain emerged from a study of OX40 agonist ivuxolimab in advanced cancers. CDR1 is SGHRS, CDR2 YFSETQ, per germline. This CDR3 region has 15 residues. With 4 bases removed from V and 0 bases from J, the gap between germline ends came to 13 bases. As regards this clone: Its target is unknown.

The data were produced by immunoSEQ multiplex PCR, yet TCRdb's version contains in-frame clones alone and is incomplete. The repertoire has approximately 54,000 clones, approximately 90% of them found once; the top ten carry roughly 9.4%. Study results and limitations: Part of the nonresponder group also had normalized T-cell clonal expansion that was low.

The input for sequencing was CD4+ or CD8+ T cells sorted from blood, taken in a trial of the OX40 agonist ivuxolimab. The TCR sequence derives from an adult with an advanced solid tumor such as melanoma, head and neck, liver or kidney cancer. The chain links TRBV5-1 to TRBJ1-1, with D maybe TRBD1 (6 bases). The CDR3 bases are TGCGCCAGCAGCAACCTGGACAGATTGAACACTGAAGCTTTCTTT. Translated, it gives CASSNLDRLNTEAFF.